The 19 T cell receptor beta chains below were found in one sample sequenced in a study of identical twins. Each CDR3 protein is one row after TCRdb ran MiXCR on the 5' RACE reads. The sample records about 190,000 distinct CDR3 sequences, 15% being singletons. The sample also formed part of further work on T cells expressing NK-cell markers.

The specimen was CD8+ T cells sorted from blood. The source is a woman between 18 and 29 years old in good health.

The chain links TRBV29-1 to TRBJ2-2; no firm D call. Trimming stripped 7 bases from V and 5 bases from J, with 8 bases between. Germline CDR1 reads SQVTM; CDR2 reads ANQGSEA. The CDR3 totals 11 residues. The CDR3 nucleotides are TGCAGCGGGGGAAGAACCGGGGAGCTGTTTTTT. It translates to CSGGRTGELFF.

V is TRBV6-5 and J is TRBJ2-7; 12 bases agree with TRBD1. V lost 1 base and J lost 4; bases outside the gene matches: 2. This CDR3 spans 15 amino acids. Per germline, CDR1 MNHEY and CDR2 SVGAGI. The CDR3 here is CASSYLGQGAYEQYF. CDR3 DNA sequence: TGTGCCAGCAGTTACTTGGGACAGGGGGCGTACGAGCAGTACTTC.

This clonotype has only a few counts. This chain links TRBV12-3 or TRBV12-4 with TRBJ2-2; 7 positions match TRBD1. This CDR3 is built from 14 residues. V dropped 8 bases and J dropped 8; count of bases not matched to a gene: 11. Here the CDR3 DNA reads TGTGCCAGCCTCCGCGACACAGGGGAGGGGGAGCTGTTTTTT. This translates into CASLRDTGEGELFF.

This clonotype was found many times. The chain uses TRBV6-6 and TRBJ1-4; D is unclear. The CDR3 loop spans 13 amino acids. CDR1 and CDR2 from the germline V gene are MNHNY and SVGAGI (reference sequence). The V gene lost 0 bases and the J gene lost 7 bases, with 6 bases spanning the gap. CDR3 DNA: TGTGCCAGCAGTTACTCGGGCATTGAAAAACTGTTTTTT. Translated, it gives CASSYSGIEKLFF.

The chain uses TRBV20-1 and TRBJ2-1, with D possibly matching TRBD2 (6 bases). Germline CDR1 is DFQATT and CDR2 is SNEGSKA (reference sequence). There are 16 residues in the CDR3. Trimming took off 3 bases at V and 9 bases at J, with 24 bases between the two ends. The CDR3 bases are TGCAGTGCTAGTACCCCCACTAGCTCTCTCGGAAGTGAGCAGTTCTTC. It yields the protein CSASTPTSSLGSEQFF.

This clonotype was detected many times. The chain links TRBV4-3 to TRBJ2-7; the D gene is possibly TRBD2 (6 bases). The CDR3 is 13 residues long. Trimming removed 4 bases from V and 6 bases from J, with 13 bases in between. The germline V gene encodes CDR1 LGHNA and CDR2 YSLEER. The CDR3 loop reads CASSRYQGGEQYF. The CDR3 DNA sequence: TGCGCCAGCAGCCGATACCAGGGAGGCGAGCAGTACTTC.

In its sample, this clonotype was seen a few times. DNA for the CDR3: TGTGCCAGCAGTTTACAGGAGCCGAGGGATGAGCAGTTCTTC. Encoded protein: CASSLQEPRDEQFF. The rearrangement links TRBV6-5 to TRBJ2-1; D is possibly TRBD1 or TRBD2 (5 bases each). The CDR3 contains 14 residues. Germline V gene data show CDR1 as MNHEY and CDR2 as SVGAGI. Trimming took off 4 bases at V and 8 bases at J, with 15 bases between the two ends.

This clonotype was counted many times. This rearrangement joins TRBV9 to TRBJ2-3; D unclear. The CDR3 has 12 amino acids. The V end lost 3 bases, the J end lost 2 bases, and 4 bases lay between the germline ends. Per the germline V gene, CDR1 is SGDLS and CDR2 is YYNGEE. The CDR3 DNA is TGTGCCAGCAGCGGTCACACAGATACGCAGTATTTT. This translates into CASSGHTDTQYF.

There are a few counts of this clonotype. The V and J genes are TRBV7-6 and TRBJ1-2; D remains unclear. Germline V gives CDR1 SGHVS, CDR2 FNYEAQ. Trimming removed 2 bases from V and 0 bases from J, with 10 bases in between. This CDR3 comprises 15 residues. CDR3 coding DNA: TGTGCCAGCAGCTTATACCTGAGCACTAACTATGGCTACACCTTC. This gives the protein CASSLYLSTNYGYTF.

In its sample, this clonotype was seen a few times. The V call is TRBV27, the J call TRBJ2-7, with D possibly TRBD2 on 6 matching bases. This CDR3 is built from 15 residues. V was pared by 5 bases and J by 2 bases, with 16 bases between. The V gene's germline CDR1 is MNHEY and CDR2 SMNVEV (reference sequence). The CDR3, as DNA: TGTGCCAGCAGTACCGGACGGGGGAAAGCCTACGAGCAGTACTTC. Amino acid sequence: CASSTGRGKAYEQYF.

By its share, this clonotype is medium-sized. The rearrangement joins TRBV12-3 or TRBV12-4 to TRBJ2-1, with D possibly matching TRBD2 (6 bases). The V end was cut by 2 bases, the J end by 16 bases, with 15 bases between. The CDR3 is made up of 12 amino acids. The CDR3 region is CASSLIAAPSFF. The CDR3 nucleotides read TGTGCCAGCAGTTTAATAGCGGCCCCGAGTTTCTTC.

The rearrangement joins TRBV29-1 to TRBJ2-1; TRBD2 aligns across 10 bases. CDR3 size: 14 residues. With V trimmed by 6 bases and J by 8 bases, 10 bases remained unmatched. Germline V CDR1 and CDR2: SQVTM, ANQGSEA. This CDR3 is CSVAPGLASDEQFF. The DNA of the CDR3 is TGCAGCGTCGCGCCGGGACTAGCGTCGGATGAGCAGTTCTTC.

Only a few counts were recorded for this clonotype. This chain joins TRBV5-1 and TRBJ2-7, with a weak D call TRBD2 (5 bases). The CDR3 extends over 15 amino acids. Trimming removed 0 bases at V and 0 bases at J, with 10 bases between. Germline V lookup: CDR1 SGHRS, CDR2 YFSETQ. The CDR3 region is CASSLDGRGSYEQYF. The CDR3 DNA reads TGCGCCAGCAGCTTGGATGGGAGAGGCTCCTACGAGCAGTACTTC.

This chain uses TRBV2 with TRBJ1-1; tentative D call: TRBD1 (6 bases). V was shortened by 6 bases and J by 12 bases, with 11 bases between the two germline ends. The CDR3 totals 10 residues. Germline loops: CDR1 SNHLY, CDR2 FYNNEI. Here the CDR3 reads CASRGAAPFF. In DNA, the CDR3 is TGTGCCAGCAGGGGGGCTGCCCCTTTCTTT.

The chain carries TRBV29-1 and TRBJ2-5, with TRBD1 matching 10 bases. Germline lookup yields CDR1 SQVTM and CDR2 ANQGSEA. The length of the CDR3 is 17 residues. V lost 6 bases and J lost 2; bases outside the gene matches: 15. CDR3 sequence reads: CSVGRVEPGQGQETQYF. In DNA form, the CDR3 reads TGCAGCGTGGGAAGGGTAGAACCGGGACAGGGGCAAGAGACCCAGTACTTC.

The sample holds a few counts of this clonotype. The V call is TRBV19, the J call TRBJ2-7; 7 nucleotides line up with TRBD2. The CDR3 contains 15 residues. V shed 3 bases, J shed 4 bases, and the junction held 9 bases outside the gene matches. The germline V gene has CDR1 LNHDA and CDR2 SQIVND (reference sequence). The CDR3 DNA follows: TGTGCCAGTAGTATTTTCGGCGGGAGTAAATACGAGCAGTACTTC. This translates into CASSIFGGSKYEQYF.

This clonotype has only a few counts. The CDR3 loop reads CASSPRASGTQETQYF. The CDR3 DNA follows: TGTGCCAGCAGCCCAAGGGCTAGCGGAACTCAAGAGACCCAGTACTTC. The chain couples TRBV13 to TRBJ2-5; 7 nucleotides align to TRBD2. The CDR3 runs to 16 residues. Germline V gene sequence: CDR1 PRHDT, CDR2 FYEKMQ (reference sequence). V shed 5 bases and J 2 bases; nucleotides not matched to a gene: 11.

The gene calls are TRBV6-5 and TRBJ2-3, with 11 positions matching TRBD2. The CDR3 sequence is 17 residues long. CDR1 MNHEY and CDR2 SVGAGI come from the germline V gene. Trimming took 4 bases from V and 8 from J; bases not matched to a gene: 14. The DNA of the CDR3 is TGTGCCAGCAGTTCCCCCATGGAACTAGCGGGAGCGGGTACGCAGTATTTT. It is translated as CASSSPMELAGAGTQYF.

This clonotype was seen only a few times. The CDR3 protein is CASSQVLGGHTEAFF. The CDR3 region has the DNA TGTGCCAGCAGCCAAGTGTTGGGAGGGCACACTGAAGCTTTCTTT. The rearrangement joins TRBV3-1 to TRBJ1-1; D gene uncertain. The CDR3 extends over 15 amino acids. The V end lost 1 base, the J end lost 3 bases, and 12 bases lay between the germline ends. Germline V gives CDR1 LGHDT, CDR2 YNNKEL (reference sequence).